This T cell receptor beta chain was sequenced in a study of T-cell reconstitution after alpha-beta-depleted transplantation in children. Molecular barcoding with unique molecular identifiers was used for the TCRbeta library. TCRdb reprocessed the PCR reads via MiXCR and lists one record per CDR3 protein. Of 150,000 to 250,000 distinct CDR3 sequences in the sample, about 15% were seen once. Sequenced here: PBMCs from the stem cell graft donor, sampled from the stem cell graft. The source is a human donor who donated a stem cell graft to a child with acute lymphoblastic leukemia.

The CDR3 here is CASIRGLSHYEQYF. The CDR3 DNA reads as TGTGCCAGCATCCGAGGGCTTTCTCACTACGAGCAGTACTTC. This rearrangement joins TRBV7-8 to TRBJ2-7; possibly TRBD2 for D (5 bases). Germline V gene lookup returns CDR1 SGHVS and CDR2 FQNEAQ. Between the trimmed V and J ends, which lost 7 bases and 3 bases, there was a span of 16 bases. This CDR3 is 14 amino acids long.